This TCR beta chain emerged from a study of T cell repertoires in cytomegalovirus infection. At the level of the study: Both a matching HLA type and CMV infection were indicated by public TCR beta signatures.

The sample holds many counts of this clonotype. Its antigen remains unidentified. TCRdb reprocessed the reads via MiXCR and lists one record per CDR3 protein. The sample includes around 260,000 distinct CDR3 sequences, 25% of them seen just once. Germline CDR1 reads SGHVS; CDR2 reads FNYEAQ. The CDR3 runs to 16 residues. Trimming removed 0 bases from V and 0 bases from J; junction bases left unmatched: 4. Study-wide results and caveats: Adding up the frequency of public TCR beta families identified people who carried CMV plus the relevant HLA. CMV-specific TCR beta clonotypes restricted by HLA-C dominated the ex vivo response.

The sequencing sample was made of PBMCs. The sequence was collected from a human donor in good health (CMV status not recorded). Some clones in this sample may be carry-over from other donors' samples. The J gene is TRBJ2-7, the V gene TRBV7-6; 8 nucleotides line up with TRBD2. Here the CDR3 DNA reads TGTGCCAGCAGCTTAGCGTCTAGCGGGTCCTCCTACGAGCAGTACTTC. Translated, it gives CASSLASSGSSYEQYF.